This paragraph reports one T cell receptor (beta chain). The target of this receptor is not known. No base-level quality is on record; no much larger clone is a single base apart. V is cut by 5 bases and J by 9 bases, and the space between the germline ends is 11 bases. The CDR3 spans 13 residues, from the cysteine through the phenylalanine. The kept DNA is CDR3 alone, 39 bases in frame from the first base. From a lookup of the germline V gene, CDR1 and CDR2 are SGHTA and FQGTGA. The data originate from a study of T cell changes during pregnancy in multiple sclerosis (dated by TCRdb to between 2017 and 2020). In the study overall: The study examined how the T cell repertoire changed over the course of pregnancy in women with multiple sclerosis.

Libraries came from the immunoSEQ multiplex PCR assay. As stored in TCRdb, this immuneACCESS dataset retains in-frame rearrangements with V and J assigned. A fraction of the clones does not appear; measured against another copy, unresolved V genes explain less than half of the discrepancy, and the remainder lacks a known reason. The sample yields around 100,000 clones; approximately 93% were counted once. About 3% of the sample is held by the ten biggest clonotypes. This clonotype was obtained from a female donor with multiple sclerosis, enrolled in a pregnancy study. The rearrangement combines TRBV7-3 with TRBJ1-6, with a tentative D gene TRBD1 over 5 matching bases. Sequencing used peripheral blood, obtained after pregnancy. The DNA sequence reads TGTGCCAGCAGCCTACAGGAAAGTTCACCCCTCCACTTT. The encoded protein is CASSLQESSPLHF.